The 2 T cell receptor beta chains reported below all come from one sample, sequenced in a study of blood T cell repertoires in COVID-19. Repertoires were generated with immunoSEQ multiplex PCR, while TCRdb's copy carries only in-frame clones and drops some. The table has 440,000 or so clones, approximately 91% seen once; the top ten hold about 1.6%. Sequencing was performed on peripheral blood. The source is a woman between 40 and 50 years old with COVID-19, enrolled during active disease.

The rearrangement joins TRBV21-1 to TRBJ1-1; the D call of TRBD1 is as the table states it, not checked on the DNA. TRBV21-1 is marked as a pseudogene. This CDR3 comprises 14 residues. CDR3: CASSRGRVDTEAFF. CDR3 nucleotides: TGTGCCAGCAGCAGGGGCAGGGTAGACACTGAAGCTTTCTTT.

DNA of the CDR3: TGTGCCAGCAGGGGACAGGGCTTCACCGTCCGGGATGGCTACACCTTC. Translated, it gives CASRGQGFTVRDGYTF. This chain uses TRBV28 with TRBJ1-2, with TRBD1 matching over 9 bases. Germline CDR1 MDHEN, CDR2 SYDVKM. The trim removed 6 bases at V and 6 bases at J, leaving 14 bases unmatched. This CDR3 has 16 amino acids.